The TCR beta chain described here comes from a study of T cells in localized non-small cell lung cancer. CDR1 LNHDA and CDR2 SQIVND come from the germline V gene (reference sequence). The V end lost 5 bases, the J end lost 4 bases, and 22 bases lay between the germline ends. The CDR3 consists of 17 residues. Regarding the study as a whole: The study detected a median roughly 56 of the top 100 tumor clones in adjacent lung. A higher density of T cells in blood coincided with extended overall survival. Of the tissues analyzed, uninvolved adjacent lung showed maximal T cell clonality, greater than tumor.

Using immunoSEQ multiplex PCR, the repertoire was profiled, and TCRdb retains in-frame clones only, with some absent. The table lists about 33,000 clones, about nine tenths of them singletons. This clone was recorded only once. Its antigen is undetermined. This TCR was sampled from a man aged 40 to 70 with stage I lung adenocarcinoma. The J gene is TRBJ2-3, the V gene TRBV19; possible D gene TRBD1, 5 bases. The sequenced sample was peripheral blood, obtained before any cancer treatment. CDR3 sequence (DNA): TGTGCCAGTAGTCTTGAAGGACACCTGAATGTCGCAGATACGCAGTATTTT. Protein sequence: CASSLEGHLNVADTQYF.